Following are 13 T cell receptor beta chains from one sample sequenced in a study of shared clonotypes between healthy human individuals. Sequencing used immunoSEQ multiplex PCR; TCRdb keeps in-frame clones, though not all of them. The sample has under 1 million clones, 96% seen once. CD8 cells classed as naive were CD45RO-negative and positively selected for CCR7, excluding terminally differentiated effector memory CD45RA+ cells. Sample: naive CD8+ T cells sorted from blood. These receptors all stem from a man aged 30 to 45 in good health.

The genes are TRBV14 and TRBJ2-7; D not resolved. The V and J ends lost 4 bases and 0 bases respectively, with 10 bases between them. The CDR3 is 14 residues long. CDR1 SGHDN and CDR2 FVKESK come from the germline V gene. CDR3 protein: CASSPSLSSYEQYF. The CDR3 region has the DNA TGTGCCAGCAGCCCCTCCCTTAGCTCCTACGAGCAGTACTTC.

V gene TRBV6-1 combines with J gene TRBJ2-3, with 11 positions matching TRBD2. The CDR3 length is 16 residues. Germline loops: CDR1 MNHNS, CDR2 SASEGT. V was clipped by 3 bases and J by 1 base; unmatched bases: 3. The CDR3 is CASSDGTSGRTDTQYF. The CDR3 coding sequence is TGTGCCAGCAGTGACGGGACTAGCGGACGCACAGATACGCAGTATTTT.

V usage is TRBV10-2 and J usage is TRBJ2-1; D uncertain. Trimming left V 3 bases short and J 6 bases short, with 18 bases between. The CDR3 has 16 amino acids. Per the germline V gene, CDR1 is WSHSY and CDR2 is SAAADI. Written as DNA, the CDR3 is TGCGCCAGCAGTGATTACGGGCCAAGCCCGGGCAATGAGCAGTTCTTC. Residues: CASSDYGPSPGNEQFF.

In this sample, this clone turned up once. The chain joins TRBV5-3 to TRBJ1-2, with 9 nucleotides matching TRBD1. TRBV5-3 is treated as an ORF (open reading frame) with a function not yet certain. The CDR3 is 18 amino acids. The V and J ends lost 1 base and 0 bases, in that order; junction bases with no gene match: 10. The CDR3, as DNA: TGTGCCAGAAGCTTGATAAGGGACAGGGCCGAACCTAACTATGGCTACACCTTC. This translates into CARSLIRDRAEPNYGYTF.

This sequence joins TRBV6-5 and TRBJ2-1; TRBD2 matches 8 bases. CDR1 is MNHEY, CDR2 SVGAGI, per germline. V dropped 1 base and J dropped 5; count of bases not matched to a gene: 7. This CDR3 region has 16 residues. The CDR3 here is CASSYLAGGQNNEQFF. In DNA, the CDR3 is TGTGCCAGCAGTTACTTGGCGGGAGGACAGAACAATGAGCAGTTCTTC.

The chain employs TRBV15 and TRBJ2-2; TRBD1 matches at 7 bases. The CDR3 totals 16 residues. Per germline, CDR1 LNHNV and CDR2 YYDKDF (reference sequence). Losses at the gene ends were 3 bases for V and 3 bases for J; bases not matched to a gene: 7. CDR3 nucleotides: TGTGCCACCAGCAGCCTAATAACAGGGGACACCGGGGAGCTGTTTTTT. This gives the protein CATSSLITGDTGELFF.

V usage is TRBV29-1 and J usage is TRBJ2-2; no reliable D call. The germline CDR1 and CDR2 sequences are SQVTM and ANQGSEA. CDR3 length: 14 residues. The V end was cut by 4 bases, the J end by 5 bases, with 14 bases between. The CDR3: CSVGRDLPTGELFF. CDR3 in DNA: TGCAGCGTTGGTAGAGACCTTCCGACCGGGGAGCTGTTTTTT.

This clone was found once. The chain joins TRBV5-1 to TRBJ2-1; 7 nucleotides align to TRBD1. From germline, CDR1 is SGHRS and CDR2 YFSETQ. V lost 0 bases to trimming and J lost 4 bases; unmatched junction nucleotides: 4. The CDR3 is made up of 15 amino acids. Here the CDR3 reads CASSLEDRRYNEQFF. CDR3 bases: TGCGCCAGCAGCTTGGAGGACAGGAGGTACAATGAGCAGTTCTTC.

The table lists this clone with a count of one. CDR3 in amino acids: CASSPGQGGGELFF. The CDR3 nucleotides are TGCGCCAGTTCCCCGGGACAGGGAGGGGGGGAGCTGTTTTTT. The J gene is TRBJ2-2, the V gene TRBV10-1; TRBD1 matches at 9 bases. V lost 9 bases to trimming and J lost 8 bases; unmatched junction nucleotides: 10. CDR3 length equals 14 residues. Per germline, CDR1 WNHNN and CDR2 SYGVQD (reference sequence).

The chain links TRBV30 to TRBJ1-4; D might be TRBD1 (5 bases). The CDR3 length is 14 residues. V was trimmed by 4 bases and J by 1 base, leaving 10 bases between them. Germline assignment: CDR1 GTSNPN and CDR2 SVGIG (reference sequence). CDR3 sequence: CAWTRGVTNEKLFF. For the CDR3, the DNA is TGTGCCTGGACTCGAGGGGTAACTAATGAAAAACTGTTTTTT.

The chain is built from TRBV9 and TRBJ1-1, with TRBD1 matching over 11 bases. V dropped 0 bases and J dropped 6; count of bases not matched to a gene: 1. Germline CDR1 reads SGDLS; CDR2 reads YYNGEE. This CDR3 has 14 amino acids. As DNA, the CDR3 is TGTGCCAGCAGCGTAGAGGGACAGGGGGCTGAAGCTTTCTTT. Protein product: CASSVEGQGAEAFF. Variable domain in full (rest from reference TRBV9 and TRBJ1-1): DSGVTQTPKHLITATGQRVTLRCSPRSGDLSVYWYQQSLDQGLQFLIQYYNGEERAKGNILERFSAQQFPDLHSELNLSSLELGDSALYFCASSVEGQGAEAFFGQGTRLTVV.

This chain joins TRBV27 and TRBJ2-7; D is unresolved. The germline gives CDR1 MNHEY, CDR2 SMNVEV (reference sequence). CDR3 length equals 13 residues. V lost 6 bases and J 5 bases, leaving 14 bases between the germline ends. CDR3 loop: CASSPYEAHEQYF. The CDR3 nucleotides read TGTGCCAGCAGCCCATATGAGGCCCACGAGCAGTACTTC.

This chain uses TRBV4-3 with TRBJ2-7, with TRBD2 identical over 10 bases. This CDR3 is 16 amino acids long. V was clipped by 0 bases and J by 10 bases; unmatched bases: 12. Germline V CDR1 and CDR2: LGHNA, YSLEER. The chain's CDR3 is CASSQDRETSGYSQYF. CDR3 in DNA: TGCGCCAGCAGCCAAGATAGGGAGACTAGCGGGTATTCACAGTACTTC.